The source of this TCR beta chain is a study of shared clonotypes between healthy human individuals. Findings of the study overall: What rarefaction showed was incomplete sorted-subset sequencing despite large depth. The diversity represented, both genetic and in exposure history, was limited by few donors.

The CDR3 runs 14 residues. CDR1 is KGHSH and CDR2 is LQKENI in the germline V gene. Trimming cost V 1 base and J 7 bases, with 13 bases left between them. Only in-frame clones appear in the TCRdb table, and some are missing; sequencing was by immunoSEQ multiplex PCR. The data show millions of clones, with over 90% seen just once and roughly 0.36% held by the top ten. For this clone: What it binds is not known.

This receptor was obtained from a man younger than 30 in good health. Some clones in this sample may be carry-over from other donors' samples. Sequencing input: naive CD4+ T cells from PBMCs. Specified subset: CD45RA+ positively selected. The rearrangement joins TRBV18 to TRBJ2-5; D is ambiguous. The CDR3 region has the DNA TGTGCCAGCTCACCACTCAACGTAGAAGGGACCCAGTACTTC. It translates to CASSPLNVEGTQYF.